This TCR beta chain is from a study of cytomegalovirus exposure and HLA in healthy donors. Study observations and caveats: Later analysis found that TCR beta chains associated with HLA were more clonally expanded than other, equally common chains. What a later analysis reportedly showed was that an Asian-associated ancestry cluster had fewer N-insertions than the approximately 700-donor mean.

Amplification used 60 Vbeta primers and 13 Jbeta primers. The data were produced by immunoSEQ multiplex PCR, yet TCRdb's version contains in-frame clones alone and is incomplete. The sample lists under 200,000 clones; approximately 86% were seen once. In regard to this clone: Its specificity is not known.

The clonotype comes from a young woman in good health and CMV-seronegative. Sequenced material: PBMCs.

Written as DNA, the CDR3 is TGTGCCAGCAGCCGGGATAGGGGGCGTGAAAAACTGTTTTTT. Translating gives CASSRDRGREKLFF. The J gene is TRBJ1-4, the V gene TRBV11-2, with 7 positions matching TRBD1. Germline assignment: CDR1 SGHAT and CDR2 FQNNGV. The CDR3 totals 14 residues. Trimming cost V 5 bases and J 7 bases; bases outside gene matches: 7.